The 8 T cell receptor beta chains in this list originate from one sample, sequenced in a study of T cell repertoires in cytomegalovirus infection. Their antigen targets remain unknown. TCRdb processed the reads anew with MiXCR; each CDR3 protein has one entry. The data show around 71,000 distinct CDR3 sequences, with 20% seen just once and about 63% held by the top ten. The specimen was CD8+ T cells from cultured PBMCs, collected from culture after CMV antigen stimulation. These receptors all come from a human donor in good health (CMV status not recorded). Some clones in this sample may be carry-over from other donors' samples.

There are a few counts of this clonotype. The chain is built from TRBV4-3 and TRBJ2-7; perhaps TRBD1 as D (5 bases). The CDR3 has 14 amino acids. Germline values: CDR1 LGHNA, CDR2 YSLEER. V dropped 1 base and J dropped 4 bases, with 11 bases sitting between them. The CDR3 loop is CASSQGAGWYEQYF. As DNA, the CDR3 is TGCGCCAGCAGCCAAGGTGCAGGGTGGTACGAGCAGTACTTC.

V usage is TRBV4-2 and J usage is TRBJ2-1; TRBD2 matches at 13 bases. Germline loops: CDR1 LGHNA, CDR2 YNFKEQ. Trimming removed 4 bases from V and 1 base from J; junction bases left unmatched: 1. The CDR3 totals 16 residues. This CDR3 reads CASSRLAGGSYNEQFF. The CDR3 DNA reads TGTGCCAGCAGCCGACTAGCGGGGGGTTCCTACAATGAGCAGTTCTTC.

This clonotype was observed a few times. DNA of the CDR3: TGTGCCAGCAGCTTAGTTACCCGAGAGTCAAACTATGGCTACACCTTC. This encodes CASSLVTRESNYGYTF. The chain employs TRBV7-9 and TRBJ1-2; no definite D call. CDR3 length equals 16 residues. The germline CDR1 and CDR2 sequences are SEHNR and FQNEAQ (reference sequence). The ends were cut back, 1 base at V and 2 bases at J, with 14 bases in the middle.

This sequence joins TRBV28 and TRBJ1-4; D unresolved. The CDR3 runs to 10 residues. CDR1 and CDR2 (germline): MDHEN, SYDVKM. Trimming pared 5 bases from V and 8 bases from J, leaving 3 bases between. DNA for the CDR3: TGTGCCAGCAGTCGGGAAAAACTGTTTTTT. This sequence encodes CASSREKLFF.

The chain uses TRBV27 and TRBJ2-7; possibly TRBD1 for D (5 bases). In germline, CDR1 is MNHEY, CDR2 SMNVEV (reference sequence). The V and J ends lost 6 bases and 5 bases respectively, with 23 bases between them. CDR3 length: 16 residues. This CDR3 reads CASSPPGMAGKNEQYF. The CDR3 DNA is TGTGCCAGCAGCCCCCCAGGGATGGCTGGGAAGAACGAGCAGTACTTC.

This clonotype was found a few times. The gene calls are TRBV4-3 and TRBJ1-4, with D possibly TRBD1 on 6 matching bases. This CDR3 region has 15 residues. The germline V gene encodes CDR1 LGHNA and CDR2 YSLEER. V was clipped by 4 bases and J by 0 bases, with 9 bases between them. The CDR3 loop is CASSPDRATNEKLFF. As DNA, the CDR3 is TGCGCCAGCAGCCCGGACAGAGCAACTAATGAAAAACTGTTTTTT.

The sample holds many counts of this clonotype. The CDR3 spells CASSLPGTGTDTQYF. As DNA, the CDR3 is TGCGCCAGCAGCCTACCGGGTACGGGGACAGATACGCAGTATTTT. V and J are TRBV4-1 and TRBJ2-3, with D possibly matching TRBD2 (5 bases). The CDR3 length is 15 residues. V dropped 4 bases and J dropped 3 bases, with 14 bases sitting between them. Germline CDR1 and CDR2: MGHRA and YSYEKL.

This clonotype was counted a few times. The rearrangement joins TRBV7-8 to TRBJ2-2; tentatively, D is TRBD2 (6 bases). Germline V gene sequence: CDR1 SGHVS, CDR2 FQNEAQ. Trimming took off 2 bases at V and 4 bases at J, with 8 bases between the two ends. There are 14 residues in the CDR3. The CDR3 DNA reads TGTGCCAGCAGCTTACTAGCGTCCACCGGGGAGCTGTTTTTT. Its protein is CASSLLASTGELFF.